The 8 T cell receptor beta chains below were found in one sample sequenced in a study of CD8+ T cells in alopecia areata. In each case, RNA was isolated and then reverse transcribed into cDNA as the sequencing template. Repertoires were generated with immunoSEQ multiplex PCR, while TCRdb's copy carries only in-frame clones and drops some. This sample has about 70,000 clones; 29% occur once, and the top ten carry just under 15%. Treatment meaning: oral pan-JAK inhibitor, 5-10 mg twice daily. This sample comprised CD8+ T cells sorted from blood, obtained at week 4, from a patient treated with tofacitinib. These receptors were taken from a human donor with alopecia areata.

The genes are TRBV11-2 and TRBJ1-5, with D unclear. Per the germline V gene, CDR1 is SGHAT and CDR2 is FQNNGV. Trimming cost V 3 bases and J 1 base, with 4 bases left between them. The CDR3 has 13 amino acids. CDR3 DNA: TGTGCCAGCAGCTTTATCAGCAATCAGCCCCAGCATTTT. Its protein is CASSFISNQPQHF.

Regarding this clone: A junction end diverges from the germline sequence, so it may reflect a read error. This rearrangement joins TRBV7-7 to TRBJ2-7, with 11 bases fitting TRBD1. CDR1 is SSHAT, CDR2 FNYEAQ, per germline (reference sequence). This CDR3 contains 15 residues. In nucleotides, the CDR3 is TGTGCTAGCAGCTTGGGGACAGGGGGTGTGTACGAGCAGTACTTC. Protein: CASSLGTGGVYEQYF.

The chain couples TRBV7-2 to TRBJ2-1; 7 bases fit TRBD2. The trim removed 1 base at V and 6 bases at J, leaving 12 bases unmatched. The length of the CDR3 is 17 residues. Per the germline V gene, CDR1 is SGHTA and CDR2 is FQGNSA. The CDR3 DNA is TGTGCCAGCAGCTTAGGTCGCGTGGGCTTAGCGGGCAATGAGCAGTTCTTC. This sequence encodes CASSLGRVGLAGNEQFF.

This clone was observed a few times. The chain carries TRBV6-5 and TRBJ1-5, with TRBD1 matching over 8 bases. V was pared by 4 bases and J by 6 bases, with 5 bases of the junction left unmatched. The CDR3 sequence is 14 residues long. The germline V gene has CDR1 MNHEY and CDR2 SVGAGI. CDR3 residues: CASSSDRVGQPQHF. CDR3 coding DNA: TGTGCCAGCAGTTCGGACAGGGTGGGTCAGCCCCAGCATTTT.

The V call is TRBV28, the J call TRBJ1-1; a weak D match, TRBD1 (6 bases). Germline lookup yields CDR1 MDHEN and CDR2 SYDVKM. This CDR3 is built from 15 residues. V lost 7 bases and J 7 bases, leaving 22 bases between the germline ends. In nucleotides, the CDR3 is TGTGCCAGCACCCTAACCCCGGGGGGCCTAGTTGAAGCTTTCTTT. Protein sequence: CASTLTPGGLVEAFF.

Here the CDR3 reads CASIRTGHETQYF. In DNA form, the CDR3 reads TGTGCCAGCATCCGTACAGGGCACGAGACCCAGTACTTC. The chain employs TRBV2 and TRBJ2-5; possible D gene TRBD1, 6 bases. Trimming took 7 bases from V and 5 from J, leaving 14 bases between them. In germline, CDR1 is SNHLY, CDR2 FYNNEI. This CDR3 is 13 amino acids long.

Regarding this clone: Other DNA sequences in the sample encode the same CDR3. The V gene is TRBV4-1, the J gene TRBJ2-1, with a possible D match to TRBD2 (5 bases). CDR1 is MGHRA, CDR2 YSYEKL, per germline. The CDR3 sequence is 14 residues long. V lost 4 bases and J 0 bases, leaving 7 bases between the germline ends. CDR3 sequence: CASSPSGSYNEQFF. Here the CDR3 DNA reads TGCGCCAGCAGCCCCAGCGGCTCCTACAATGAGCAGTTCTTC.

V and J are TRBV29-1 and TRBJ2-1, with 7 bases lining up with TRBD1. V dropped 6 bases and J dropped 10; count of bases not matched to a gene: 6. Germline CDR1 and CDR2: SQVTM and ANQGSEA. The CDR3 is 11 residues long. The CDR3 coding sequence is TGCAGCGTGTACAGACAGGGAGAGCAGTTCTTC. Amino acid sequence: CSVYRQGEQFF.